Included here is one TCR beta chain sequence, with context. The trim removed 2 bases at V and 1 base at J, leaving 5 bases unmatched. The V gene's germline CDR1 is LGHNA and CDR2 YSLEER. The CDR3 runs to 16 residues. The assay was immunoSEQ multiplex PCR, and TCRdb's table has in-frame clones only and misses some. The sample gives tens of thousands of clones, around four fifths of which show up once; more than 1.5% is in the top ten. The sample belongs to a study of OX40 agonist ivuxolimab in advanced cancers. Study information: Treatment received earlier with anti-PD-1, anti-PD-L1 or anti-CTLA-4 agents was allowed, and around 36% had some.

V is TRBV4-3 and J is TRBJ2-3, with 8 bases fitting TRBD2. The TCR sequence derives from an adult with an advanced solid tumor such as melanoma, head and neck, liver or kidney cancer. Sequencing used CD4+ or CD8+ T cells sorted from blood, obtained in a trial of the OX40 agonist ivuxolimab. CDR3 nucleotide sequence: TGCGCCAGCAGCCAACTACAACTAGCGGGCACAGATACGCAGTATTTT. Protein: CASSQLQLAGTDTQYF.